This is a list of T cell receptor beta chains from one sample in a study of T cells in Graves' hyperthyroidism and ophthalmopathy. TCRdb re-called the multiplex PCR reads with MiXCR, one entry per CDR3 protein. This sample has around 280,000 distinct CDR3 sequences, with roughly 13% found just once. Sequences were obtained from blood. Receptor source: a woman aged 35 to 49 with Graves' hyperthyroidism. Each CDR3 is given with its conserved first and last residue.

v_call cdr3_aa
TRBV7-3 CASSSGLAGAGQFF
TRBV7-9 CASSFGAVGDYGYTF
TRBV5-8 CASSRGAGNDAVAGIGELFF
TRBV24-1 CATSDLATDTQYF
TRBV2 CASRDRGQETQYF
TRBV2 CASNPRRGADELFF
TRBV12-3/TRBV12-4 CASSIGVAGELFF
TRBV28 CASSMTGGGSYEQYF
TRBV7-2 CASSLVGDKAYEQYF
TRBV4-1 CASSRDRQGESPLHF
TRBV18 CASSPIDRVAEQYF
TRBV6-1 CASGMGLDTGELFF
TRBV27 CASSSKRNNEQFF
TRBV4-1 CASSQVWKRNTEAFF
TRBV12-3/TRBV12-4 CASSFLTGGAGELFF
TRBV28 CASSIRTLTYLSYEQYF
TRBV19 CASSMGQGGNEKLFF
TRBV11-2 CASSYLAGDLTGELFF
TRBV6-2/TRBV6-3 CASSYLAGGPDQETQYF
TRBV27 CASNLLAASNTGELFF
TRBV24-1 CATSGLSYNEQFF
TRBV10-3 CAIRQPDRTLLGTEAFF
TRBV19 CASSIGRNNEQFF
TRBV4-1 CASSQEASSSPLHF
TRBV2 CASSEWRSNQPQHF
TRBV29-1 CSVDDRLGQAGGYTF
TRBV2 CASAGGAGGSQPQHF
TRBV20-1 CSARRTGGLGELFF
TRBV12-3/TRBV12-4 CASSFQAGTNEQFF
TRBV6-1 CASRLGLAGGESEQYF
TRBV7-9 CASAAGSSGERGEQYF
TRBV7-9 CASSSGQGDLANQPQHF
TRBV7-2 CASSLDVGAGNTIYF
TRBV3-1 CASSQALYQPQHF
TRBV12-5 CASGHPTGGSSTDTQYF
TRBV20-1 CSARGTSGRDGNEQFF
TRBV7-9 CASSRPAGGTYEQYF
TRBV11-2 CASSPGTSGRRPQETQYF
TRBV28 CASSLRTGKGNQPQHF
TRBV3-1 CASSHGLNNSPLHF
TRBV19 CAIAFARQENQPQHF
TRBV20-1 CSARPTSGSGSGANVLTF
TRBV11-2 CASSPLGIFYGYTF
TRBV20-1 CSASRRGTEAFF
TRBV12-3/TRBV12-4 CASSPSQGGDNEQFF
TRBV15 CATSRLQGIHEQYF